In this sample, the clone carrying this T cell receptor (beta chain) turned up many times. This CDR3 has 14 residues. From germline, CDR1 is MNHNS and CDR2 SASEGT. V lost 3 bases to trimming and J lost 3 bases, with 9 bases between them. This entry belongs to a study of T cells in Graves' hyperthyroidism and ophthalmopathy. From RNA transcripts, TCR beta CDR3 regions were amplified. A set of HTBI primers served as the primers for a first-round RT-PCR of the TCR CDR3. TCRdb ran MiXCR on the multiplex PCR reads and lists one entry per CDR3 protein. The table records 400,000 to 550,000 distinct CDR3 sequences, approximately 25% of them present only once.

The TCR originated in a woman aged 30 to 39 with Graves' ophthalmopathy. The material sequenced was blood. This chain uses TRBV6-1 with TRBJ1-5; D is ambiguous. The CDR3: CASSDFRFNQPQHF. DNA of the CDR3: TGTGCCAGCAGTGATTTCAGGTTCAATCAGCCCCAGCATTTT.